This TCR beta chain was recovered during a study of shared T cell receptors in the human thymus. TCRdb's copy holds only in-frame clones and misses some; the assay was immunoSEQ multiplex PCR. Of hundreds of thousands of clones in the sample, about 89% are singletons; the top ten hold just under 0.0095%. From germline, CDR1 is MNHEY and CDR2 SVGAGI. CDR3 length equals 15 residues. V shed 7 bases and J 14 bases; nucleotides not matched to a gene: 19. These same records also appear under a second study, on human thymus T cells.

The source of this sequence is a boy in the first two years of life with a congenital heart defect. Sequenced sample: thymocytes. The chain has TRBV6-5 and TRBJ2-3; 9 bases are shared with TRBD1. The CDR3: CASKPGQGKEGGGYF. In nucleotides, the CDR3 is TGTGCCAGCAAGCCCGGACAGGGGAAGGAGGGAGGGGGGTATTTT.